Following are 22 T cell receptor beta chains from one sample sequenced in a study of OX40 agonist ivuxolimab in advanced cancers. The repertoire was sequenced with immunoSEQ multiplex PCR; TCRdb's copy has only in-frame clones and lacks some. The sample consists of roughly 56,000 clones, 70% to 85% of them appearing once. This material consisted of CD4+ or CD8+ T cells sorted from blood, taken in a trial of the OX40 agonist ivuxolimab. Receptors were obtained from an adult with an advanced solid tumor such as melanoma, head and neck, liver or kidney cancer.

The chain carries TRBV4-1 and TRBJ2-7; TRBD1 might be the D (6 bases). Germline-derived CDR1 and CDR2 are MGHRA and YSYEKL. Trimming cost V 1 base and J 1 base, with 11 bases left between them. CDR3 length: 15 residues. The CDR3 reads CASSQAEGQSYEQYF. CDR3 nucleotides: TGCGCCAGCAGCCAAGCCGAGGGACAATCCTACGAGCAGTACTTC.

This clone was observed a few times. V usage is TRBV12-5 and J usage is TRBJ1-5; 7 positions agree with TRBD1. This CDR3 is built from 17 residues. From germline, CDR1 is LGHNT and CDR2 FRNRAP. J was trimmed by 3 bases and V by 0 bases; bases with no gene match: 8. CDR3 region: CASGLVLEGGLNQPQHF. CDR3 coding DNA: TGTGCTAGTGGTTTGGTACTCGAAGGGGGCCTCAATCAGCCCCAGCATTTT.

This sequence joins TRBV5-1 and TRBJ1-1, with 9 bases matching TRBD1. The CDR3 spans 18 residues. Germline CDR1 is SGHRS and CDR2 is YFSETQ. Trimming took 4 bases from V and 2 from J; bases not matched to a gene: 15. CDR3: CASSQGRGQGQGNTEAFF. CDR3 DNA: TGCGCCAGCAGCCAAGGAAGGGGACAGGGCCAGGGTAACACTGAAGCTTTCTTT.

The chain couples TRBV2 to TRBJ1-5, with D perhaps matching TRBD1 (5 bases). Trimming stripped 7 bases from V and 0 bases from J, with 10 bases between. The CDR3 sequence is 14 residues long. In germline, CDR1 is SNHLY, CDR2 FYNNEI. The CDR3 coding sequence is TGTGCCAGCAACCGACAGATTAGCAATCAGCCCCAGCATTTT. It codes for CASNRQISNQPQHF.

V gene TRBV6-5 combines with J gene TRBJ1-2; D might be TRBD1 (6 bases). The length of the CDR3 is 13 residues. Trimming left V 5 bases short and J 4 bases short, with 11 bases between. Germline CDR1 is MNHEY and CDR2 is SVGAGI. In DNA form, the CDR3 reads TGTGCCAGCAGTAACCAGGGGACCTATGGCTACACCTTC. This sequence encodes CASSNQGTYGYTF.

The chain couples TRBV4-1 to TRBJ1-1, with 8 bases identical to TRBD1. The trim removed 1 base at V and 10 bases at J, leaving 5 bases unmatched. This CDR3 has 13 amino acids. Germline CDR1 reads MGHRA; CDR2 reads YSYEKL. CDR3 DNA sequence: TGCGCCAGCAGCCAAGGGACAGGGAGGGTAGCTTTCTTT. Its protein is CASSQGTGRVAFF.

CDR3 protein: CASSLQGAYTF. DNA for the CDR3: TGTGCCAGCAGTTTACAGGGAGCCTACACCTTC. This chain uses TRBV5-4 with TRBJ1-2, with D possibly TRBD1 on 6 matching bases. The CDR3 extends over 11 amino acids. Deletions cut 5 bases from V and 10 bases from J, with 12 bases between. From germline, CDR1 is SGHNT and CDR2 YYREEE (reference sequence).

The V call is TRBV19, the J call TRBJ2-5, with D possibly being TRBD2 (7 bases). The V and J ends lost 3 bases and 4 bases respectively, with 27 bases between them. The CDR3 extends over 19 amino acids. CDR1 is LNHDA, CDR2 SQIVND, per germline (reference sequence). The CDR3 sequence is CASSMTAGALRRGIETQYF. The CDR3 DNA sequence: TGTGCCAGTAGTATGACGGCGGGGGCCCTCCGGAGGGGTATAGAGACCCAGTACTTC.

V and J are TRBV4-1 and TRBJ2-1; D might be TRBD2 (6 bases). Germline V gives CDR1 MGHRA, CDR2 YSYEKL. With 1 base removed from V and 5 bases from J, the gap between germline ends came to 9 bases. The CDR3 sequence is 14 residues long. As DNA, the CDR3 is TGCGCCAGCAGCCAAGTGGGACTCAACAATGAGCAGTTCTTC. Translation gives CASSQVGLNNEQFF.

This clone was observed a few times. CDR3 sequence (DNA): TGTGCCAGCAGCCCGGGGCAGGGAGGTCAGCCCCAGCATTTT. This translates into CASSPGQGGQPQHF. The V and J genes are TRBV7-6 and TRBJ1-5; the D gene is possibly TRBD1 (5 bases). This CDR3 spans 14 amino acids. CDR1 and CDR2 from the germline V gene are SGHVS and FNYEAQ. V was clipped by 5 bases and J by 6 bases, with 14 bases between them.

This chain connects TRBV7-2 to TRBJ2-7, with 9 bases identical to TRBD1. The CDR3 spans 14 residues. CDR1 SGHTA and CDR2 FQGNSA come from the germline V gene. V lost 4 bases to trimming and J lost 4 bases; unmatched junction nucleotides: 5. The DNA of the CDR3 is TGTGCCAGCAGCTACCGGGACAGGGATTACGAGCAGTACTTC. Translation: CASSYRDRDYEQYF.

This clone was recorded at least ten times. The gene calls are TRBV7-6 and TRBJ1-1; 11 bases fit TRBD1. Losses at the gene ends were 1 base for V and 5 bases for J; bases not matched to a gene: 12. The CDR3 is 18 residues long. The germline V gene encodes CDR1 SGHVS and CDR2 FNYEAQ. The CDR3 loop is CASSLEWTGGGVRTEAFF. The CDR3 DNA is TGTGCCAGCAGCTTAGAGTGGACAGGGGGCGGGGTGAGGACTGAAGCTTTCTTT.

This chain's CDR3 is CASRFGGLFSGNTIYF. The CDR3 bases are TGTGCCAGTAGGTTCGGGGGATTGTTCTCTGGAAACACCATATATTTT. The chain has TRBV19 and TRBJ1-3; D perhaps matches TRBD1 (5 bases). Germline V gene data show CDR1 as LNHDA and CDR2 as SQIVND (reference sequence). V dropped 6 bases and J dropped 0 bases, with 15 bases sitting between them. This CDR3 contains 16 residues.

The V gene is TRBV7-2, the J gene TRBJ2-7, with D unresolved. CDR1 is SGHTA and CDR2 is FQGNSA in the germline V gene. Trimming stripped 5 bases from V and 4 bases from J, with 15 bases between. CDR3 length equals 14 residues. The CDR3 region is CASSRRITKYEQYF. DNA of the CDR3: TGTGCCAGCAGCCGGCGCATTACGAAGTACGAGCAGTACTTC.

There are a few counts of this clone. The chain combines TRBV5-1 with TRBJ2-2, with TRBD1 as a possible D gene (6 bases). CDR1 is SGHRS and CDR2 is YFSETQ in the germline V gene. This CDR3 contains 16 residues. The ends were cut back, 0 bases at V and 0 bases at J, with 9 bases in the middle. The CDR3 here is CASSLAGTSNTGELFF. The CDR3 region has the DNA TGCGCCAGCAGCTTGGCGGGGACATCGAACACCGGGGAGCTGTTTTTT.

The CDR3 spells CASSEDGVPDTQYF. DNA of the CDR3: TGTGCCAGCAGTGAAGATGGGGTTCCAGATACGCAGTATTTT. The chain links TRBV2 to TRBJ2-3; D is unclear. Trimming took off 1 base at V and 4 bases at J, with 9 bases between the two ends. Germline V gene sequence: CDR1 SNHLY, CDR2 FYNNEI. The CDR3 has 14 amino acids.

The chain is built from TRBV19 and TRBJ1-5; possibly TRBD1 for D (6 bases). V was shortened by 3 bases and J by 7 bases, with 16 bases between the two germline ends. Germline assignment: CDR1 LNHDA and CDR2 SQIVND (reference sequence). There are 15 residues in the CDR3. This CDR3 reads CASSIPARGRQPQHF. In DNA form, the CDR3 reads TGTGCCAGTAGTATTCCAGCTAGGGGGAGACAGCCCCAGCATTTT. The full variable domain, in which reference TRBV19 and TRBJ1-5 provide the parts outside the CDR3, is DGGITQSPKYLFRKEGQNVTLSCEQNLNHDAMYWYRQDPGQGLRLIYYSQIVNDFQKGDIAEGYSVSREKKESFPLTVTSAQKNPTAFYLCASSIPARGRQPQHFGDGTRLSIL.

The chain employs TRBV7-2 and TRBJ1-5; the D is unclear. Germline V gene lookup returns CDR1 SGHTA and CDR2 FQGNSA. The V end lost 5 bases, the J end lost 5 bases, and 13 bases lay between the germline ends. The CDR3 is 14 residues long. The chain's CDR3 is CASSRTSIDQPQHF. For the CDR3, the DNA is TGTGCCAGCAGCCGGACGTCGATCGATCAGCCCCAGCATTTT.

The rearrangement joins TRBV5-6 to TRBJ1-6; 7 bases align to TRBD1. There are 17 residues in the CDR3. CDR1 and CDR2 (germline): SGHDT, YYEEEE. Trimming at V came to 4 bases and at J to 0 bases, leaving 7 bases not matched to a gene. The CDR3 region has the DNA TGTGCCAGCAGCGCCGGACAGGCCGGCTCCTATAATTCACCCCTCCACTTT. It is translated as CASSAGQAGSYNSPLHF.

The chain links TRBV5-5 to TRBJ1-3; the D is unclear. Trimming removed 2 bases from V and 0 bases from J, with 12 bases in between. The CDR3 runs to 16 residues. Germline CDR1 SGHKS, CDR2 YYEKEE (reference sequence). The CDR3 is CASSFGPLSSGNTIYF. The CDR3 coding sequence is TGTGCCAGCAGCTTTGGACCCTTGAGCTCTGGAAACACCATATATTTT.

This clone has just one count. The chain combines TRBV7-2 with TRBJ2-1; TRBD2 matches 9 bases. Germline V gene sequence: CDR1 SGHTA, CDR2 FQGNSA. This CDR3 has 14 residues. V lost 3 bases, J lost 7 bases, and 4 bases stayed unmatched. The CDR3 DNA sequence: TGTGCCAGCAGCTTCGGCGGGGGGGCAAATGAGCAGTTCTTC. Its translation: CASSFGGGANEQFF. The entire variable domain, with the rest obtained from reference TRBV7-2 and TRBJ2-1, is as follows: GAGVSQSPSNKVTEKGKDVELRCDPISGHTALYWYRQSLGQGLEFLIYFQGNSAPDKSGLPSDRFSAERTGGSVSTLTIQRTQQEDSAVYLCASSFGGGANEQFFGPGTRLTVL.

The chain combines TRBV2 with TRBJ1-6; 8 nucleotides agree with TRBD1. This CDR3 is built from 15 residues. Germline V lookup: CDR1 SNHLY, CDR2 FYNNEI. The V segment lost 6 bases and the J segment 5 bases; nucleotides outside the gene matches: 6. The CDR3 DNA reads as TGTGCCAGCAGGGACAGGGTATGGGATAATTCACCCCTCCACTTT. Protein product: CASRDRVWDNSPLHF.